This T cell receptor beta chain was profiled in a study of spatial heterogeneity in lung cancer. Time point described: sample taken at primary tumor resection. The CDR3 runs to 13 residues. The germline V gene has CDR1 MGHRA and CDR2 YSYEKL. Deletions cut 1 base from V and 5 bases from J, with 9 bases between. Via MiXCR, TCRdb re-called the 5' RACE reads, giving one row per CDR3 protein. The sample lists about 48,000 distinct CDR3 sequences, less than 5.5% occurring once. Sequenced material: PBMCs, taken at surgery. The sequence was obtained from a male donor with early-stage non-small cell lung cancer. The chain employs TRBV4-1 and TRBJ2-7, with a possible D match to TRBD2 (6 bases). The DNA of the CDR3 is TGCGCCAGCAGCCAAGGGGCTAGCGACGAGCAGTACTTC. Protein: CASSQGASDEQYF.